This TCR beta chain is drawn from a study of graft-versus-host responses after intestinal transplantation. In the study overall: Each transplant was multivisceral, liver-intestinal, or isolated intestinal. Uniformly, recipients were administered anti-thymocyte globulin induction with subsequent tacrolimus and steroids for two to three years.

Generated by immunoSEQ multiplex PCR, the TCRdb table keeps only in-frame clones and is missing some. The sample records fewer than 85,000 clones, over 75% being singletons. Study-level results: Peak GvH clone levels in circulation were associated with early post-transplant HvG declines. The marrow of recipients harbored GvH clones, and ileum or blood showed some of them first.

The CDR3 consists of 15 residues. CDR1 MDHEN and CDR2 SYDVKM come from the germline V gene. Trimming pared 6 bases from V and 1 base from J, leaving 15 bases between. Concerning this clone itself: What it recognizes is unknown.

This specimen was unstimulated CD4+ T cells sorted from spleen or lymph node cells, taken before transplant. The sequence derives from a human donor who was the organ donor for an intestinal transplant. The V call is TRBV28, the J call TRBJ1-2; D may be TRBD1 (6 bases). The CDR3 sequence: CASSSYRENNYGYTF. The DNA for the CDR3 is TGTGCCAGCAGCTCCTACAGGGAGAATAACTATGGCTACACCTTC.